This T cell receptor (beta chain) came from a study of early T cells in non-severe SARS-CoV-2 infection. About the research overall: Chains were unpaired, as sequencing was done on bulk RNA from unsorted whole blood.

Germline V lookup: CDR1 SGHAT, CDR2 FQNNGV. This CDR3 contains 16 residues. Trimming cost V 0 bases and J 7 bases, with 13 bases left between them. MiXCR was run by TCRdb on the 5' RACE reads, yielding one entry per CDR3 protein. The profile shows 50,000 to 60,000 distinct CDR3 sequences, around 6.6% of them singletons. Sequenced here: whole blood, sampled at baseline. The chain is built from TRBV11-2 and TRBJ1-6; D is uncertain. The TCR comes from an adult who was a healthcare worker with PCR-confirmed SARS-CoV-2 infection or an uninfected control (not recorded which). The CDR3 DNA sequence: TGTGCCAGCAGCTTAGATTTTACCGGTTCGAATTCACCCCTCCACTTT. It is translated as CASSLDFTGSNSPLHF.